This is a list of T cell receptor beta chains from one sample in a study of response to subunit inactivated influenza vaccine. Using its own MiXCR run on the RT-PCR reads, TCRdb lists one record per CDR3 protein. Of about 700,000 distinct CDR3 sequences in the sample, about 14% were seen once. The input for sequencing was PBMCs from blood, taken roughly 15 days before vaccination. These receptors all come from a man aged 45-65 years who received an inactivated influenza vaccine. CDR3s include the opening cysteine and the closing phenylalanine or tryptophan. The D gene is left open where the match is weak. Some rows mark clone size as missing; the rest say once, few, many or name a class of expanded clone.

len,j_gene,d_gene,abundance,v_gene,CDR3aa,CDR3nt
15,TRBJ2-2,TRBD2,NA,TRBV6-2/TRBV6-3,CASSLASGYTGELFF,TGTGCCAGCAGTTTAGCTAGCGGATACACCGGGGAGCTGTTTTTT
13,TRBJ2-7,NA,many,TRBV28,CASSLSLSYEQYF,TGTGCCAGCAGTCTTTCTCTCTCCTACGAGCAGTACTTC
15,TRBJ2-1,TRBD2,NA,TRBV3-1,CASSQAGGGYNEQFF,TGTGCCAGCAGCCAAGCGGGCGGGGGCTACAATGAGCAGTTCTTC
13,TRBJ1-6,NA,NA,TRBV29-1,CSVGTSYNSPLHF,TGCAGCGTTGGGACCTCCTATAATTCACCCCTCCACTTT
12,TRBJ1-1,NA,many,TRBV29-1,CSPFGGNTEAFF,TGCAGCCCATTCGGGGGCAACACTGAAGCTTTCTTT
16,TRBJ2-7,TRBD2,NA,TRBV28,CASSPGRGIPSYEQYF,TGTGCCAGCAGCCCCGGGCGGGGGATTCCCTCCTACGAGCAGTACTTC
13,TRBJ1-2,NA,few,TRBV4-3,CASSQDRTGGYTF,TGCGCCAGCAGCCAAGATCGAACTGGTGGCTACACCTTC
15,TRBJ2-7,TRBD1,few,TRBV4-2,CASSQEQGTTYEQYF,TGTGCCAGCAGCCAAGAACAGGGGACGACCTACGAGCAGTACTTC
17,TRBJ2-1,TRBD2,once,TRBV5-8,CASSSPGLAGGSDEQFF,TGTGCCAGCAGCTCCCCGGGACTAGCGGGGGGCTCGGATGAGCAGTTCTTC
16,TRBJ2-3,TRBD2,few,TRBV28,CASSPEGLAGGYTQYF,TGTGCCAGCAGCCCGGAGGGACTAGCGGGGGGATATACGCAGTATTTT